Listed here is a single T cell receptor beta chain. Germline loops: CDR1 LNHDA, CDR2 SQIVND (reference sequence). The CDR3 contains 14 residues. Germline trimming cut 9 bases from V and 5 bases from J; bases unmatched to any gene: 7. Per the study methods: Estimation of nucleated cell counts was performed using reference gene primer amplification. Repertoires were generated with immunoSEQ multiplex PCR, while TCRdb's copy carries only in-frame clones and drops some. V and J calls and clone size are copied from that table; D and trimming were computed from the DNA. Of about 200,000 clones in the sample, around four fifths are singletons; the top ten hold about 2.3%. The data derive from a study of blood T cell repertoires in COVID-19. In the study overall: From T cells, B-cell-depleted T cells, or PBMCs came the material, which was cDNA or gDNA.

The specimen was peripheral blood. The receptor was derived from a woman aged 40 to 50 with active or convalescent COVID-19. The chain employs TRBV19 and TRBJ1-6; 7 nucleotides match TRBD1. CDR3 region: CASRRGRDNSPLHF. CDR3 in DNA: TGTGCCAGCCGAAGGGGGCGAGATAATTCACCCCTCCACTTT. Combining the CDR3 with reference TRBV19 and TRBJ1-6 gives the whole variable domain DGGITQSPKYLFRKEGQNVTLSCEQNLNHDAMYWYRQDPGQGLRLIYYSQIVNDFQKGDIAEGYSVSREKKESFPLTVTSAQKNPTAFYLCASRRGRDNSPLHFGNGTRLTVT.